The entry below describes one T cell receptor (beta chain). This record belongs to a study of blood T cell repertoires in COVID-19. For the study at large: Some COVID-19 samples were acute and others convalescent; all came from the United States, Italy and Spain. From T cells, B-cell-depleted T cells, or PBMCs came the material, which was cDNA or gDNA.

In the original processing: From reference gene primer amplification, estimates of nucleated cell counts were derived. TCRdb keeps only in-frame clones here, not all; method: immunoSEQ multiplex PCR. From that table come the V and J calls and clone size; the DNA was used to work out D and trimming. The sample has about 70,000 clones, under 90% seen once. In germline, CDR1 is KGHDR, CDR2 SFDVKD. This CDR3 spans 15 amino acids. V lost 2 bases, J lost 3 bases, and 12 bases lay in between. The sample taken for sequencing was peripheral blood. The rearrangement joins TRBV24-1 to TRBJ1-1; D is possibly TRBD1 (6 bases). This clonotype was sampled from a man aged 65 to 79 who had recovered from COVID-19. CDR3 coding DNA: TGTGCCACCAGTGATTCACAACAGGGAGACACTGAAGCTTTCTTT. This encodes CATSDSQQGDTEAFF.